Listed here are 14 T cell receptor beta chains from one sample, sequenced in a study of blood T cell repertoires in COVID-19. Sequenced by immunoSEQ multiplex PCR; TCRdb stores in-frame clones only, minus some. Seen here are about 160,000 clones, 75% to 85% observed once, and the top ten hold 7.5% to 8.5%. The sample taken for sequencing was peripheral blood. The source is a woman aged 60-70 years with COVID-19, enrolled during active disease.

A few counts support this clone. The chain links TRBV5-7 to TRBJ2-2; the match to TRBD1 covers 8 bases. TRBV5-7 is treated as an ORF (open reading frame) with a function not yet certain. There are 15 residues in the CDR3. Losses at the gene ends were 0 bases for V and 7 bases for J; bases not matched to a gene: 5. The CDR3 sequence is CASSLGRGRDGELFF. CDR3 DNA: TGTGCCAGCAGCTTGGGCAGGGGGCGCGACGGGGAGCTGTTTTTT.

The chain recombines TRBV4-1 with TRBJ2-2, with TRBD2 identical over 8 bases. V was clipped by 0 bases and J by 4 bases; unmatched bases: 4. CDR3 length: 16 residues. Germline assignment: CDR1 MGHRA and CDR2 YSYEKL. In DNA, the CDR3 is TGCGCCAGCAGCCAAGAGAGCGGGAGTTTCACCGGGGAGCTGTTTTTT. Its protein is CASSQESGSFTGELFF.

This clone was seen only a few times. The chain joins TRBV9 to TRBJ1-3; 8 nucleotides line up with TRBD1. Germline V gives CDR1 SGDLS, CDR2 YYNGEE. With V trimmed by 4 bases and J by 3 bases, 12 bases remained unmatched. The CDR3 has 17 amino acids. The CDR3 DNA sequence: TGTGCCAGCAGCCTCTCAGGGGGCGGCGGAGGTGGAAACACCATATATTTT. Translation: CASSLSGGGGGGNTIYF.

CDR3 nucleotide sequence: TGTGCCAGCAGCCAAGAAGATTCACCGGGACTAGCGGGGGATCGGAGGCCCTACGAGCAGTACTTC. Protein: CASSQEDSPGLAGDRRPYEQYF. The chain carries TRBV14 and TRBJ2-7; 14 nucleotides line up with TRBD2. The CDR3 runs to 22 residues. Germline V CDR1 and CDR2: SGHDN, FVKESK. V trimming: 0 bases; J trimming: 2 bases; junction bases outside the gene matches: 18.

As DNA, the CDR3 is TGTGCCAGCAGGCCTGAGAGGGAGGTCGCCGGGGAGCTGTTTTTT. Its protein is CASRPEREVAGELFF. The chain uses TRBV7-9 and TRBJ2-2; perhaps TRBD2 as D (6 bases). Trimming removed 6 bases from V and 6 bases from J, with 17 bases in between. Germline V gives CDR1 SEHNR, CDR2 FQNEAQ (reference sequence). The CDR3 runs 15 residues.

This rearrangement joins TRBV4-3 to TRBJ1-4; no firm D call. Germline CDR1 is LGHNA and CDR2 is YSLEER. The CDR3 contains 12 residues. V lost 4 bases to trimming and J lost 5 bases, with 5 bases between them. This CDR3 is CASSLMNEKLFF. The CDR3 bases are TGCGCCAGCAGCCTCATGAATGAAAAACTGTTTTTT.

This clone appeared once. V and J are TRBV11-2 and TRBJ1-1; D is undetermined. Between the trimmed V and J ends, which lost 8 bases and 0 bases, there was a span of 19 bases. Germline assignment: CDR1 SGHAT and CDR2 FQNNGV. The CDR3 has 16 amino acids. The CDR3 region is CASPREGGSLNTEAFF. In DNA, the CDR3 is TGTGCCAGCCCTCGCGAGGGCGGGTCTTTGAACACTGAAGCTTTCTTT.

The rearrangement uses TRBV6-6 and TRBJ2-1; no firm D call. CDR3 size: 16 residues. The germline CDR1 and CDR2 sequences are MNHNY and SVGAGI (reference sequence). V was cut by 5 bases and J by 4 bases, with 18 bases left in between. The CDR3 spells CASSPPKREVYNEQFF. Written as DNA, the CDR3 is TGTGCCAGCAGTCCCCCCAAGAGAGAGGTGTACAATGAGCAGTTCTTC.

The rearrangement links TRBV5-1 to TRBJ2-7; D might be TRBD1 (5 bases). Per germline, CDR1 SGHRS and CDR2 YFSETQ. The CDR3 loop spans 13 amino acids. V was trimmed by 0 bases and J by 6 bases, leaving 10 bases between them. CDR3 nucleotides: TGCGCCAGCAGCTTGGAGGGGCTAGGCGAGCAGTACTTC. It is translated as CASSLEGLGEQYF.

The rearrangement joins TRBV5-4 to TRBJ2-1; 8 bases map to TRBD2. The germline V gene encodes CDR1 SGHNT and CDR2 YYREEE (reference sequence). The CDR3 is 15 amino acids. V dropped 1 base and J dropped 7; count of bases not matched to a gene: 7. CDR3 loop: CASSLPTLAGNEQFF. CDR3 bases: TGTGCCAGCAGCTTGCCGACCTTAGCGGGGAATGAGCAGTTCTTC.

V gene TRBV3-1 (or the pseudogene TRBV3-2) combines with J gene TRBJ1-1; TRBD1 matches 7 bases. Germline assignment: CDR1 LGHDT and CDR2 YNNKEL (reference sequence). The CDR3 runs 16 residues. Losses at the gene ends were 1 base for V and 4 bases for J; bases not matched to a gene: 9. In nucleotides, the CDR3 is TGTGCCAGCAGCCAAGGGCGGACAGGTAAAGGCACTGAAGCTTTCTTT. Protein product: CASSQGRTGKGTEAFF.

This clone was seen only once. The chain carries TRBV28 and TRBJ2-3, with D uncertain. The CDR3 has 14 amino acids. With 8 bases removed from V and 3 bases from J, the gap between germline ends came to 15 bases. Germline V CDR1 and CDR2: MDHEN, SYDVKM. Here the CDR3 DNA reads TGTGCCAGCGTTAGCTCTGGTCGGACAGATACGCAGTATTTT. The encoded protein is CASVSSGRTDTQYF.

This sequence joins TRBV5-4 and TRBJ2-3; TRBD1 is a possible D gene (6 bases). CDR3 length: 15 amino acids. V was pared by 3 bases and J by 6 bases, with 17 bases between. Germline CDR1 and CDR2: SGHNT and YYREEE (reference sequence). For the CDR3, the DNA is TGTGCCAGCAGCTCCCTGGGGCGAACAGGGGATACGCAGTATTTT. It encodes CASSSLGRTGDTQYF.

V is TRBV12-3 or TRBV12-4 and J is TRBJ2-7, with 7 bases aligning to TRBD2. The CDR3 contains 13 residues. V was clipped by 9 bases and J by 7 bases; unmatched bases: 12. Here the CDR3 reads CASSASLGGEQYF. The CDR3 DNA reads TGTGCCAGTTCGGCCTCGCTCGGGGGGGAGCAGTACTTC.